The source of this T cell receptor (beta chain) is a study of T cells in Graves' hyperthyroidism and ophthalmopathy. Study background: Staff took peripheral blood when the initial diagnosis was made, before any treatment began. Regarding the study as a whole: A model of 13 V-J features distinguished ophthalmopathy from stable hyperthyroidism.

Exclusion of patients followed from uncontrolled infection, other autoimmune disease, pregnancy or lactation. The CDR3 consists of 13 residues. Trimming took off 6 bases at V and 1 base at J, with 9 bases between the two ends. Per the germline V gene, CDR1 is MNHNS and CDR2 is SASEGT. In this sample, this clonotype turned up a few times. No antigen is known for it. RNA transcripts provided the source from which TCR beta CDR3 regions were amplified. The HTBI primer set drove a first-round RT-PCR of the TCR CDR3. Each CDR3 protein is one row after TCRdb ran MiXCR on the multiplex PCR reads. The sample carries about 590,000 distinct CDR3 sequences, 15% to 19% recorded once.

The chain couples TRBV6-1 to TRBJ1-1; no definite D call. Material: blood. The origin of this receptor is a woman aged 25 to 39 with Graves' hyperthyroidism. The CDR3 sequence: CASRSLGNTEAFF. In DNA form, the CDR3 reads TGTGCCAGCAGGAGCTTGGGGAACACTGAAGCTTTCTTT.